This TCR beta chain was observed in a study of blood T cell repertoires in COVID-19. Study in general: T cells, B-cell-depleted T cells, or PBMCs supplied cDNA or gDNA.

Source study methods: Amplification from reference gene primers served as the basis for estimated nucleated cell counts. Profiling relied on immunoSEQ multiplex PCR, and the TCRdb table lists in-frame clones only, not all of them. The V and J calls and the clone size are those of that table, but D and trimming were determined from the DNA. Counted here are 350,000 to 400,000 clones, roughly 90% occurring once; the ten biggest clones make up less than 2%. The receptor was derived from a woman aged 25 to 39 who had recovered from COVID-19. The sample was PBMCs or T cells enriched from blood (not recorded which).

The CDR3 is CASNPGALGNQPQHF. The CDR3 DNA sequence: TGTGCCAGTAACCCAGGGGCTTTGGGCAATCAGCCCCAGCATTTT. The chain combines TRBV19 with TRBJ1-5, with D tentatively TRBD1 (6 bases). The V gene lost 7 bases and the J gene lost 2 bases, with 15 bases spanning the gap. The CDR3 spans 15 residues. Germline loops: CDR1 LNHDA, CDR2 SQIVND (reference sequence).